This T cell receptor (beta chain) comes out of a study of blood T cell repertoires in COVID-19. Study-wide context: T cells, B-cell-depleted T cells, or PBMCs supplied cDNA or gDNA.

Germline V lookup: CDR1 KGHDR, CDR2 SFDVKD. Losses at the gene ends were 2 bases for V and 14 bases for J; bases not matched to a gene: 6. This CDR3 comprises 12 residues. Original handling: Amplification from reference gene primers served as the basis for estimated nucleated cell counts. Produced via immunoSEQ multiplex PCR; TCRdb's table is partial and in-frame only. The V and J calls and the clone size are those of that table, but D and trimming were determined from the DNA. The table lists nearly 350,000 clones, roughly 86% of them singletons. While infection was still active, Seattle patients were enrolled and then followed longitudinally.

Sequenced sample: peripheral blood. The gene calls are TRBV24-1 and TRBJ2-5; TRBD1 agrees at 8 bases. This receptor was identified in a woman in her sixties or seventies with COVID-19, enrolled during active disease. The CDR3 nucleotides are TGTGCCACCAGTGATTCAGACAGGGGAAGATACTTC. It is translated as CATSDSDRGRYF.